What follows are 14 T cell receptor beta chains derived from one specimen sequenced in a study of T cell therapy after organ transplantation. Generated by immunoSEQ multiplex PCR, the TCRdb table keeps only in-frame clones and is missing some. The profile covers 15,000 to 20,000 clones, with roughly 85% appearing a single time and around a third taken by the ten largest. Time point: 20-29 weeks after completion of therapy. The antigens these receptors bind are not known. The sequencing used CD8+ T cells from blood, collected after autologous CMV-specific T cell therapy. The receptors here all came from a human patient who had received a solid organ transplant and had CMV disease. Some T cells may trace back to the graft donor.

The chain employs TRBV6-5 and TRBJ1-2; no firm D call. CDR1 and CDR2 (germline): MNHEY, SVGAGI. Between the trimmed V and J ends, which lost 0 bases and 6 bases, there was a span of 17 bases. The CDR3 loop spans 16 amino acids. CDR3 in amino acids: CASSYSNDGRVDGYTF. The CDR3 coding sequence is TGTGCCAGCAGTTACTCGAACGACGGGCGGGTTGATGGCTACACCTTC.

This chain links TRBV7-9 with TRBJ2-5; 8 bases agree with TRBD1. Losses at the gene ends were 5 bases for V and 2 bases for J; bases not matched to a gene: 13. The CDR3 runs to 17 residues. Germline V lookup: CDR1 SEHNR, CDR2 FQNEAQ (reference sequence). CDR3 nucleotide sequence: TGTGCCAGCAGCCCAACAAAGGGACAGGCCAATCAAGAGACCCAGTACTTC. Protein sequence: CASSPTKGQANQETQYF.

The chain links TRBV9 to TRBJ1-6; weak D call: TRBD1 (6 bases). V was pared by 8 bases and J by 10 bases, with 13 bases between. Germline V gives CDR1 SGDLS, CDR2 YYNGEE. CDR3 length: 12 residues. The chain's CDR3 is CASGQWESPLHF. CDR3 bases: TGTGCCAGTGGACAGTGGGAGTCACCCCTCCACTTT.

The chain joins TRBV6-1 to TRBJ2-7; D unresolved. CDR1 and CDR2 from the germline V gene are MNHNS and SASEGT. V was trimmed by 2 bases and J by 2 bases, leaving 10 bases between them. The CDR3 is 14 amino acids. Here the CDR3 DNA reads TGTGCCAGCAGTGAAATGGGAATGACCTACGAGCAGTACTTC. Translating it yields CASSEMGMTYEQYF.

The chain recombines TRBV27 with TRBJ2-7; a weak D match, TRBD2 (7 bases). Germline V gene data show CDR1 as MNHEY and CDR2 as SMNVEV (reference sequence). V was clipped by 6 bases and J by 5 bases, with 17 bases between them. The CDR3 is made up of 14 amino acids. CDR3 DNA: TGTGCCAGCAGACAGGGAGGGGGTGTGAACGAGCAGTACTTC. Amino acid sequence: CASRQGGGVNEQYF.

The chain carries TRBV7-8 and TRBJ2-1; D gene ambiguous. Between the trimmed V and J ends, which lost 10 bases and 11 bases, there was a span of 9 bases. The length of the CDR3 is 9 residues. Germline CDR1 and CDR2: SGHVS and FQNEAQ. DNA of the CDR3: TGTGCCACCCTCCCTCAGCAGTTCTTC. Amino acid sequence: CATLPQQFF.

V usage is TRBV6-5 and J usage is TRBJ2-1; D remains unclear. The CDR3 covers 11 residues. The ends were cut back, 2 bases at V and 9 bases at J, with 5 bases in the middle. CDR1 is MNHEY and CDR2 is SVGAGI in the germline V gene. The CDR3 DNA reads TGTGCCAGCAGTTACGTGGGTGAGCAGTTCTTC. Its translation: CASSYVGEQFF.

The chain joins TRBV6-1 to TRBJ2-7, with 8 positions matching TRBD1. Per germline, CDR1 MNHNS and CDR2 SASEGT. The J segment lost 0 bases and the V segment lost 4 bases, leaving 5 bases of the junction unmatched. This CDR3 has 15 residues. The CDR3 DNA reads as TGTGCCAGCAGTGGAACCGGACAGGGCTCCTACGAGCAGTACTTC. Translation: CASSGTGQGSYEQYF.

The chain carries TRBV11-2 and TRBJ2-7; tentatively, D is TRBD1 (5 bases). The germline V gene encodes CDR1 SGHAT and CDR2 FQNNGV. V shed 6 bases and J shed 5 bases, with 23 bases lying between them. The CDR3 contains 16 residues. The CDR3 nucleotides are TGTGCCAGCAGTCCCGTCGACCCAGGGAAGGGCGACGAGCAGTACTTC. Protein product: CASSPVDPGKGDEQYF.

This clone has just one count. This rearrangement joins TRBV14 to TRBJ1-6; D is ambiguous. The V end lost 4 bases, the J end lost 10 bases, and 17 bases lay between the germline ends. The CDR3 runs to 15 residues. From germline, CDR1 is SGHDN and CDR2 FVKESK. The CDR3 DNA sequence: TGTGCCAGCAGCCCACAACCCCCTGGCGTCTCACCCCTCCACTTT. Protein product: CASSPQPPGVSPLHF. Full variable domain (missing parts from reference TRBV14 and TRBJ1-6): EAGVTQFPSHSVIEKGQTVTLRCDPISGHDNLYWYRRVMGKEIKFLLHFVKESKQDESGMPNNRFLAERTGGTYSTLKVQPAELEDSGVYFCASSPQPPGVSPLHFGNGTRLTVT.

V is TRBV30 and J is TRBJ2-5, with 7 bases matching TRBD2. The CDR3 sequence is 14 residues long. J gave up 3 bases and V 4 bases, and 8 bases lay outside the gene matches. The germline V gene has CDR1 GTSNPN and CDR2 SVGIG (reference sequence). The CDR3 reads CAWTGGNDKETQYF. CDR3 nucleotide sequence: TGTGCCTGGACGGGGGGAAATGATAAAGAGACCCAGTACTTC.

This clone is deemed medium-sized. CDR3 nucleotides: TGTGCCAGCAGCTTGATCGGGGTGCATGAGCAGTTCTTC. Translating gives CASSLIGVHEQFF. The chain couples TRBV5-6 to TRBJ2-1; possibly TRBD2 for D (5 bases). This CDR3 has 13 amino acids. Germline V gene lookup returns CDR1 SGHDT and CDR2 YYEEEE. Trimming removed 1 base from V and 8 bases from J, with 10 bases in between.

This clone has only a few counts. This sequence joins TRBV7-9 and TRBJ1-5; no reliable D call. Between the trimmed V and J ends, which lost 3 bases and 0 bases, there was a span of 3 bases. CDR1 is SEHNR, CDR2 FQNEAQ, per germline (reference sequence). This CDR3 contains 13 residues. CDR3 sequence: CASSLNSNQPQHF. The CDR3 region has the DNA TGTGCCAGCAGCTTGAATAGCAATCAGCCCCAGCATTTT. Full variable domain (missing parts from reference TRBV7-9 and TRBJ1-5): DTGVSQNPRHKITKRGQNVTFRCDPISEHNRLYWYRQTLGQGPEFLTYFQNEAQLEKSRLLSDRFSAERPKGSFSTLEIQRTEQGDSAMYLCASSLNSNQPQHFGDGTRLSIL.

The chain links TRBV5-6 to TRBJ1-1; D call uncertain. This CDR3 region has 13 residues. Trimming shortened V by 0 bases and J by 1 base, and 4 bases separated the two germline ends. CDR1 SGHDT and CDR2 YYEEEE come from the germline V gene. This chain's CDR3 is CASSLEGNTEAFF. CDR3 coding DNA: TGTGCCAGCAGCTTGGAGGGGAACACTGAAGCTTTCTTT.